This is a list of T cell receptor beta chains from one sample in a study of CD8+ T cells in alopecia areata. The method was immunoSEQ multiplex PCR; TCRdb's version includes in-frame clones alone and lacks a portion of them. This table has approximately 210,000 clones, about 40% appearing once. The sequencing used CD4+ T cells sorted from blood, collected at approximately week 36, from a patient treated with tofacitinib. Source of these receptors: a human donor with alopecia areata. The CDR3 runs from the conserved cysteine through the conserved F or W.

>TRBJ2-3|TRBV5-4
CASSFENTDTQYF
>TRBJ2-3|TRBV9
CASSLGADTQYF
>TRBJ1-4|TRBV29-1
CSVRQSPGTNEKLFF
>TRBJ2-1|TRBV5-4
CASSWISGGPLNEQFF
>TRBJ2-4|TRBV13
CASSSRDPGKNIQYF
>TRBJ2-1|TRBV7-3
CASSSKGLARYNEQFF
>TRBJ1-2|TRBV20-1
CSALGERRTF
>TRBJ1-1|TRBV18
CASSPAGYTEAFF
>TRBJ1-1|TRBV9
CASSLTGGSTEAFF
>TRBJ2-6|TRBV20-1
CSAPLWNVLTF
>TRBJ2-6|TRBV5-1
CASTLQASGANVLTF
>TRBJ2-7|TRBV30
CAWSPSRTSGRYEQYF
>TRBJ1-1|TRBV29-1
CSVAGRSMNTEAFF
>TRBJ1-2|TRBV28
CASSSTGIWMSYTF
>TRBJ2-5|TRBV4-3
CASSQPRLAEETQYF
>TRBJ2-5|TRBV27
CASSFESRQDSGETQYF
>TRBJ2-4|TRBV28
CASNPTVPKGPRAKNIQYF
>TRBJ2-3|TRBV5-4
CASSSGQHTDTQYF
>TRBJ2-5|TRBV29-1
CSIGTSGVQETQYF
>TRBJ2-7|TRBV6-5
CASSYSFANEQYF
>TRBJ2-3|TRBV7-2
CASSFRITDTQYF
>TRBJ2-3|TRBV20-1
CSASVGDTQYF
>TRBJ2-1|TRBV7-3
CASSVGLAGGVSSYNEQFF
>TRBJ1-5|TRBV29-1
CSIRTGGGPQHF
>TRBJ2-7|TRBV7-2
CASSRGGQSYEQYF
>TRBJ2-5|TRBV19
CASSIGAAPSQETQYF
>TRBJ1-2|TRBV7-2
CASSLKWNYGYTF
>TRBJ1-1|TRBV2
CASIPGSYTEAFF
>TRBJ1-1|TRBV9
CASSVGAGANTEAFF
>TRBJ2-5|TRBV6-1
CASSKGQINQETQYF
>TRBJ1-2|TRBV29-1
CSAGGGYTF
>TRBJ2-4|TRBV5-4
CASSLDRTNIQYF
>TRBJ2-1|TRBV29-1
CSVFTGDSYNEQFF
>TRBJ2-3|TRBV29-1
CSVGQGAGADTQYF
>TRBJ2-1|TRBV11-1
CASSRQAYNEQFF